A single sample gave rise to the 30 T cell receptor beta chains below, sequenced in a study of T cells after yellow fever vaccination. TCRdb used MiXCR to reprocess the 5' RACE reads, holding one entry per CDR3 protein. The table lists 150,000 to 200,000 distinct CDR3 sequences, approximately 11% of them singletons, with 35% to 40% in the top ten. Sequencing was performed on CD8+ T cells sorted from PBMCs, taken 15 days after the yellow fever booster vaccination. Every receptor here comes from a man aged 18-30 years who received the YFV17D yellow fever vaccine.

The CDR3: CASSFPSPTPSTDTQYF. The CDR3 nucleotides read TGCGCCAGCAGCTTCCCAAGCCCGACACCTAGCACAGATACGCAGTATTTT. The chain links TRBV5-1 to TRBJ2-3; no firm D call. CDR3 length equals 17 residues. Trimming removed 2 bases from V and 0 bases from J, with 16 bases in between. Germline CDR1 SGHRS, CDR2 YFSETQ.

The gene calls are TRBV9 and TRBJ2-7; D possibly corresponds to TRBD1 (6 bases). Germline V lookup: CDR1 SGDLS, CDR2 YYNGEE. Trimming removed 4 bases at V and 5 bases at J, with 16 bases between. The length of the CDR3 is 14 residues. Here the CDR3 reads CASSTWEQGDEQYF. The CDR3 bases are TGTGCCAGCAGCACGTGGGAACAGGGCGACGAGCAGTACTTC.

This clonotype came up a few times. The chain has TRBV29-1 and TRBJ2-2; either TRBD1 or TRBD2 may supply D (5 bases each). V was shortened by 5 bases and J by 7 bases, with 14 bases between the two germline ends. The CDR3 extends over 13 amino acids. The germline V gene has CDR1 SQVTM and CDR2 ANQGSEA. The CDR3 DNA is TGCAGCGTTCCACTAGGACAATTCGGGGAGCTGTTTTTT. This encodes CSVPLGQFGELFF.

This clonotype was found a few times. CDR3 region: CASSLVPRDVDTEAFF. In nucleotides, the CDR3 is TGTGCCAGCAGCTTAGTGCCCAGGGATGTTGACACTGAAGCTTTCTTT. The chain recombines TRBV7-9 with TRBJ1-1; D is possibly TRBD1 (5 bases). From germline, CDR1 is SEHNR and CDR2 FQNEAQ (reference sequence). CDR3 length: 16 residues. Trimming removed 1 base at V and 3 bases at J, with 15 bases between. Together with reference TRBV7-9 and TRBJ1-1, the CDR3 gives the full variable domain: DTGVSQNPRHKITKRGQNVTFRCDPISEHNRLYWYRQTLGQGPEFLTYFQNEAQLEKSRLLSDRFSAERPKGSFSTLEIQRTEQGDSAMYLCASSLVPRDVDTEAFFGQGTRLTVV.

This clonotype showed up just a few times. The rearrangement uses TRBV4-1 and TRBJ1-2, with 8 bases identical to TRBD1. The CDR3 is made up of 16 amino acids. The germline gives CDR1 MGHRA, CDR2 YSYEKL. Trimming cost V 4 bases and J 4 bases; bases outside gene matches: 11. The CDR3 loop is CASSPTGTGLGYGYTF. The CDR3 nucleotides read TGCGCCAGCAGCCCGACCGGGACAGGACTTGGCTATGGCTACACCTTC.

This clonotype came up many times. This sequence joins TRBV29-1 and TRBJ2-1; 8 bases map to TRBD2. V shed 7 bases and J 1 base; nucleotides not matched to a gene: 3. The CDR3 consists of 13 residues. CDR1 is SQVTM and CDR2 is ANQGSEA in the germline V gene. The CDR3 protein is CSGSGGSYNEQFF. CDR3 nucleotide sequence: TGCAGCGGAAGCGGGGGTTCCTACAATGAGCAGTTCTTC.

This clonotype was observed a few times. V usage is TRBV7-9 and J usage is TRBJ1-1; tentative D call: TRBD1 (6 bases). Germline CDR1 is SEHNR and CDR2 is FQNEAQ (reference sequence). Trimming removed 2 bases from V and 7 bases from J, with 11 bases in between. The CDR3 runs 13 residues. This CDR3 is CASSLKGGSEAFF. The CDR3 bases are TGTGCCAGCAGCTTAAAAGGGGGGAGTGAAGCTTTCTTT.

This clonotype was picked up a small number of times. This chain joins TRBV7-3 and TRBJ2-1; 8 bases fit TRBD1. Germline values: CDR1 SGHTA, CDR2 FQGTGA. V was clipped by 6 bases and J by 2 bases; unmatched bases: 6. CDR3 length: 15 amino acids. CDR3: CASSPGTGTYNEQFF. In nucleotides, the CDR3 is TGTGCCAGCAGTCCCGGGACAGGTACCTACAATGAGCAGTTCTTC.

The chain joins TRBV10-2 to TRBJ2-1; 7 bases line up with TRBD1. V was clipped by 3 bases and J by 13 bases; unmatched bases: 18. CDR1 is WSHSY and CDR2 is SAAADI in the germline V gene. The CDR3 is made up of 16 amino acids. This chain's CDR3 is CASSEVSLGRQGDQFF. The CDR3 DNA follows: TGCGCCAGCAGTGAAGTCTCTTTGGGGCGGCAGGGGGATCAGTTCTTC.

This clonotype has more than one count but fewer than ten. V gene TRBV20-1 combines with J gene TRBJ2-3; D uncertain. The V end was cut by 6 bases, the J end by 5 bases, with 9 bases between. In germline, CDR1 is DFQATT, CDR2 SNEGSKA (reference sequence). CDR3 size: 11 residues. DNA of the CDR3: TGCAGTGCCAAAGACGTAGATACGCAGTATTTT. Translation: CSAKDVDTQYF.

The chain uses TRBV7-2 and TRBJ2-7, with 11 positions matching TRBD1. The CDR3 runs 14 residues. Trimming cost V 5 bases and J 4 bases; bases outside gene matches: 4. Germline assignment: CDR1 SGHTA and CDR2 FQGNSA. The CDR3 DNA is TGTGCCAGCAGCGTCGGACAGGGGGCGTACGAGCAGTACGTC. It is translated as CASSVGQGAYEQYV.

This clonotype occurred a few times. This rearrangement joins TRBV5-4 to TRBJ2-7; D uncertain. The CDR3 runs 11 residues. With 2 bases removed from V and 5 bases from J, the gap between germline ends came to 5 bases. CDR1 is SGHNT, CDR2 YYREEE, per germline (reference sequence). The DNA for the CDR3 is TGTGCCAGCAGCTTCGGCCACGAGCAGTACGTC. It codes for CASSFGHEQYV.

This clonotype has more than one count but fewer than ten. The rearrangement uses TRBV7-9 and TRBJ2-7, with 11 bases aligning to TRBD1. The length of the CDR3 is 15 residues. After removal of 3 bases from V and 2 bases from J, the junction contained 3 bases not matched to a gene. The V gene's germline CDR1 is SEHNR and CDR2 FQNEAQ (reference sequence). The CDR3 nucleotides read TGTGCCAGCAGCTTTCCGGGACAGGGGGCCTACGAGCAGTACTTC. This translates into CASSFPGQGAYEQYF.

The chain links TRBV20-1 to TRBJ2-5; 10 bases are a match to TRBD1. V was clipped by 1 base and J by 5 bases; unmatched bases: 7. Germline V lookup: CDR1 DFQATT, CDR2 SNEGSKA (reference sequence). This CDR3 spans 15 amino acids. CDR3 residues: CSARGRQGAGETQYF. For the CDR3, the DNA is TGCAGTGCTAGAGGGAGACAGGGGGCTGGCGAGACCCAGTACTTC.

The J gene is TRBJ2-7, the V gene TRBV10-3, with a possible D match to TRBD1 (8 bases). V was trimmed by 3 bases and J by 4 bases, leaving 13 bases between them. This CDR3 spans 14 amino acids. The germline gives CDR1 ENHRY, CDR2 SYGVKD. Here the CDR3 DNA reads TGTGCCATCAGTGACACAGGGGGGGGTTACGAGCAGTACTTC. Its protein is CAISDTGGGYEQYF.

This clonotype turned up a few times. This chain links TRBV27 with TRBJ2-3, with 8 bases aligning to TRBD1. The germline gives CDR1 MNHEY, CDR2 SMNVEV (reference sequence). V dropped 5 bases and J dropped 2; count of bases not matched to a gene: 3. The CDR3 extends over 14 amino acids. CDR3 loop: CASSGTGLTDTQYF. Here the CDR3 DNA reads TGTGCCAGCAGTGGGACAGGCCTCACAGATACGCAGTATTTT.

The table lists this clonotype with a few counts. This chain links TRBV7-9 with TRBJ2-7; 9 nucleotides align to TRBD1. Germline V CDR1 and CDR2: SEHNR, FQNEAQ (reference sequence). The CDR3 sequence is 16 residues long. Losses at the gene ends were 5 bases for V and 6 bases for J; bases not matched to a gene: 14. The CDR3: CASSLPGGTGRLEQYF. Written as DNA, the CDR3 is TGTGCCAGCAGCCTCCCCGGCGGGACAGGGCGACTCGAGCAGTACTTC.

The rearrangement links TRBV4-3 to TRBJ2-1, with D perhaps matching TRBD1 (6 bases). This CDR3 comprises 15 residues. Per germline, CDR1 LGHNA and CDR2 YSLEER. Trimming shortened V by 6 bases and J by 2 bases, and 14 bases separated the two germline ends. CDR3 loop: CASSPGTPPYNEQFF. As DNA, the CDR3 is TGCGCCAGCAGTCCCGGGACACCTCCCTACAATGAGCAGTTCTTC.

This clonotype occurred many times. Written as DNA, the CDR3 is TGTGCCAGCAGCTTTGGTCGCCAGGGGACAGATACGCAGTATTTT. Protein product: CASSFGRQGTDTQYF. The chain employs TRBV7-9 and TRBJ2-3, with D possibly matching TRBD1 (6 bases). The length of the CDR3 is 15 residues. Germline V gives CDR1 SEHNR, CDR2 FQNEAQ (reference sequence). V was clipped by 3 bases and J by 3 bases, with 13 bases between them.

The J gene is TRBJ2-7, the V gene TRBV7-9; D gene uncertain. The CDR3 runs to 14 residues. Deletions cut 0 bases from V and 3 bases from J, with 9 bases between. Germline V gene sequence: CDR1 SEHNR, CDR2 FQNEAQ (reference sequence). The CDR3 loop is CASSLADGNYEQYV. In DNA, the CDR3 is TGTGCCAGCAGCTTAGCAGACGGAAACTACGAGCAGTACGTC.

The V gene is TRBV29-1, the J gene TRBJ1-1, with 8 bases lining up with TRBD1. The CDR3 runs 14 residues. CDR1 is SQVTM and CDR2 is ANQGSEA in the germline V gene. V lost 7 bases, J lost 2 bases, and 9 bases stayed unmatched. The CDR3 region is CSAVGQGFNTEAFF. The CDR3 coding sequence is TGCAGCGCAGTAGGACAGGGCTTTAACACTGAAGCTTTCTTT.

This clonotype was counted many times. The V and J genes are TRBV12-3 or TRBV12-4 and TRBJ2-2, with 8 nucleotides matching TRBD1. V shed 5 bases, J shed 3 bases, and the junction held 5 bases outside the gene matches. The CDR3 spans 15 residues. The CDR3 sequence: CASSPGQVYTGELFF. CDR3 in DNA: TGTGCCAGCAGTCCGGGACAGGTTTACACCGGGGAGCTGTTTTTT.

This clonotype was detected ten times or more. The chain links TRBV6-5 to TRBJ2-3; 7 nucleotides agree with TRBD2. V lost 2 bases and J lost 6; bases outside the gene matches: 8. This CDR3 is built from 15 residues. Germline CDR1 reads MNHEY; CDR2 reads SVGAGI. CDR3 nucleotides: TGTGCCAGCAGTTACGACTCAATGGGGGGGGATACGCAGTATTTT. It yields the protein CASSYDSMGGDTQYF.

This clonotype was counted a few times. This sequence joins TRBV19 and TRBJ1-5, with D uncertain. The V gene lost 10 bases and the J gene lost 4 bases, with 17 bases spanning the gap. The germline CDR1 and CDR2 sequences are LNHDA and SQIVND (reference sequence). The length of the CDR3 is 14 residues. The CDR3 DNA is TGTGCCACCTCTCGCGGGGTAGGGAATCAGCCCCAGCATTTT. Amino acids: CATSRGVGNQPQHF.

This clonotype was seen repeatedly, ten times or more. The chain couples TRBV12-3 or TRBV12-4 to TRBJ2-5; 9 bases map to TRBD1. The trim removed 6 bases at V and 4 bases at J, leaving 15 bases unmatched. There are 17 residues in the CDR3. In DNA, the CDR3 is TGTGCCAGCAGCACCAGGGACAGGGAGTTAGGCCCAGAGACCCAGTACTTC. Amino acid sequence: CASSTRDRELGPETQYF.

The V and J genes are TRBV29-1 and TRBJ2-3; 8 bases fit TRBD1. CDR1 is SQVTM and CDR2 is ANQGSEA in the germline V gene. This CDR3 contains 16 residues. With V trimmed by 0 bases and J by 6 bases, 11 bases remained unmatched. CDR3 region: CSVEEPRDRRGDTQYF. For the CDR3, the DNA is TGCAGCGTTGAAGAACCTAGGGACAGGAGGGGGGATACGCAGTATTTT.

The V gene is TRBV27, the J gene TRBJ2-1, with D possibly being TRBD1 or TRBD2 (5 bases each). The ends were cut back, 5 bases at V and 5 bases at J, with 19 bases in the middle. Germline CDR1 reads MNHEY; CDR2 reads SMNVEV (reference sequence). The CDR3 extends over 16 amino acids. CDR3 sequence reads: CASSTPGWGKDNEQFF. In DNA form, the CDR3 reads TGTGCCAGCAGTACCCCCGGTTGGGGGAAGGACAATGAGCAGTTCTTC.

This clonotype was detected ten times or more. The chain employs TRBV12-3 or TRBV12-4 and TRBJ2-7; possibly TRBD2 for D (6 bases). Deletions cut 6 bases from V and 0 bases from J, with 12 bases between. The CDR3 covers 14 residues. The CDR3 DNA is TGTGCCAGCAGCCTTGCGGGGTTCTCCTACGAGCAGTACGTC. The encoded protein is CASSLAGFSYEQYV.

This chain joins TRBV4-2 and TRBJ1-1; possibly TRBD1 for D (5 bases). CDR1 is LGHNA, CDR2 YNFKEQ, per germline. V lost 2 bases, J lost 4 bases, and 11 bases lay in between. This CDR3 region has 14 residues. The CDR3 loop is CASSQLTGGTEAFF. The CDR3 DNA sequence: TGTGCCAGCAGCCAATTGACTGGGGGCACTGAAGCTTTCTTT.

The chain has TRBV19 and TRBJ1-3, with no clear D. CDR1 is LNHDA and CDR2 is SQIVND in the germline V gene (reference sequence). V lost 6 bases and J lost 0, with 12 bases in between. This CDR3 is 15 amino acids long. CDR3 protein: CASRFEGYSGNTIYF. CDR3 bases: TGTGCCAGTAGATTCGAGGGATACTCTGGAAACACCATATATTTT.